The source of this T cell receptor beta chain is a study of blood T cell repertoires in COVID-19. Germline values: CDR1 SGHTA, CDR2 FQGNSA. The CDR3 totals 15 residues. The assay was immunoSEQ multiplex PCR, and TCRdb's table has in-frame clones only and misses some. This sample carries some 220,000 clones, less than 90% of them seen once, and the ten largest clones take 3.1%. Points on this clone: The junction shows a germline mismatch at one end, possibly a read error.

The specimen sequenced was PBMCs or T cells enriched from blood (not recorded which). This sequence was found in a woman in her forties or fifties in a cohort exposed to, infected with or recovered from COVID-19 (not recorded which). This chain uses TRBV7-2 with TRBJ1-3, with D perhaps TRBD1 (5 bases). This CDR3 reads CASSLSGVSGNTIYF. Written as DNA, the CDR3 is TGTGCCAGCAGCTTATCGGGGGTCTCTGGGAACACCATATATTTT. Full variable domain (outside the CDR3, taken from reference TRBV7-2 and TRBJ1-3): GAGVSQSPSNKVTEKGKDVELRCDPISGHTALYWYRQSLGQGLEFLIYFQGNSAPDKSGLPSDRFSAERTGGSVSTLTIQRTQQEDSAVYLCASSLSGVSGNTIYFGEGSWLTVV.